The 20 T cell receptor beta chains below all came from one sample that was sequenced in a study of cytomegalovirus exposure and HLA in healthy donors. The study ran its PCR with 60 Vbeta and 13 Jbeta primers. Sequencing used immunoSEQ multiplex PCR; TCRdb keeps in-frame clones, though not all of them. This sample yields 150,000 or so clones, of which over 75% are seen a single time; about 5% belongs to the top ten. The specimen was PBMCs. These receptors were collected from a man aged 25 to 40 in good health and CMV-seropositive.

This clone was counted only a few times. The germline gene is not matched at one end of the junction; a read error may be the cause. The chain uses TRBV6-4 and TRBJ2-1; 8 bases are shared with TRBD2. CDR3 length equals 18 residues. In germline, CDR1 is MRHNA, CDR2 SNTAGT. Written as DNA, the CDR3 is TGTGCCAGCAGTTACTCGGTCGGGGCGGGGGGAACCTACAATGAGCAGTTCTTC. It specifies CASSYSVGAGGTYNEQFF.

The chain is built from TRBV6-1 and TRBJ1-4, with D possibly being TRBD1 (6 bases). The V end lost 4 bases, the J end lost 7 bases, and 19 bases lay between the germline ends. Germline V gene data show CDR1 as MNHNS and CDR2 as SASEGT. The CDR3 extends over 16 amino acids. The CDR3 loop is CASSATKQGLIEKLFF. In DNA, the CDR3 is TGTGCCAGCAGTGCCACTAAACAGGGTTTGATTGAAAAACTGTTTTTT.

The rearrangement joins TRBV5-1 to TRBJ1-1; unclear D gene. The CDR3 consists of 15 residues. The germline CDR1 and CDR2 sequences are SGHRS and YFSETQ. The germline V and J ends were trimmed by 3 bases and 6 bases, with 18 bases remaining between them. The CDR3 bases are TGCGCCAGCAGCTCCTTGACGGCGGGGTCGTCTGAAGCTTTCTTT. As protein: CASSSLTAGSSEAFF.

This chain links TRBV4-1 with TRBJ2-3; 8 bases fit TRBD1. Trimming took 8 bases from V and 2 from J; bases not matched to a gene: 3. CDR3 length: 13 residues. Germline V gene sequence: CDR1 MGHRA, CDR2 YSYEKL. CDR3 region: CASGGQDTDTQYF. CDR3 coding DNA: TGCGCCAGCGGGGGACAGGACACAGATACGCAGTATTTT.

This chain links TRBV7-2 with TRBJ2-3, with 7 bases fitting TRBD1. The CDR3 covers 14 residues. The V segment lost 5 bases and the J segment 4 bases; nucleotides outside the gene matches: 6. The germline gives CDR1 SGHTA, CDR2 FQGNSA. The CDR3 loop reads CASSPRDSSDTQYF. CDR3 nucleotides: TGTGCCAGCAGCCCAAGGGACAGCTCAGATACGCAGTATTTT. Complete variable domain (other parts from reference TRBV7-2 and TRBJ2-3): GAGVSQSPSNKVTEKGKDVELRCDPISGHTALYWYRQSLGQGLEFLIYFQGNSAPDKSGLPSDRFSAERTGGSVSTLTIQRTQQEDSAVYLCASSPRDSSDTQYFGPGTRLTVL.

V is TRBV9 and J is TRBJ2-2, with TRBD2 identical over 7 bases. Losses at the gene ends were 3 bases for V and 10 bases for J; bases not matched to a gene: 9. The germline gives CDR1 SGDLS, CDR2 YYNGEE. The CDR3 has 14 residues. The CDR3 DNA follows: TGTGCCAGCAGCGCCCGGACTAGTCCCGAGGAGCTGTTTTTT. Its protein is CASSARTSPEELFF.

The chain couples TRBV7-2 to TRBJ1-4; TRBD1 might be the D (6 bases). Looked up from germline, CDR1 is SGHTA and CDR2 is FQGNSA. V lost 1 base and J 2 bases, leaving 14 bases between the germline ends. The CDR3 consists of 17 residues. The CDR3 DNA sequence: TGTGCCAGCAGCTTAGTTGGCCAGGGGCTCACTAATGAAAAACTGTTTTTT. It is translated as CASSLVGQGLTNEKLFF.

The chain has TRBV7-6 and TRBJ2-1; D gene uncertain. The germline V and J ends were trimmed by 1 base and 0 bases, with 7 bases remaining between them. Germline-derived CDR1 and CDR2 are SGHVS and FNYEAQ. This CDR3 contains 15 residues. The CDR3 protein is CASSLERSSYNEQFF. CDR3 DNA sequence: TGTGCCAGCAGCTTAGAACGGAGCTCCTACAATGAGCAGTTCTTC.

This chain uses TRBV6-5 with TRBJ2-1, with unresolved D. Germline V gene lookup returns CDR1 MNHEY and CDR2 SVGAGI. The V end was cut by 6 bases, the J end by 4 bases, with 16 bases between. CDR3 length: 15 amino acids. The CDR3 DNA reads TGTGCCAGCAGCTCCGGGTCCAAGATATACAATGAGCAGTTCTTC. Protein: CASSSGSKIYNEQFF.

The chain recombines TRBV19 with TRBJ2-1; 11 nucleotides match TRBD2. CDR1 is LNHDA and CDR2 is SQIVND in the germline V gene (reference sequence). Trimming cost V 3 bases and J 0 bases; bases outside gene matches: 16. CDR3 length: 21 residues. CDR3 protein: CASSISGLADYPLSSYNEQFF. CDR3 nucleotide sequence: TGTGCCAGTAGTATCTCGGGACTAGCGGATTATCCTCTGAGCTCCTACAATGAGCAGTTCTTC.

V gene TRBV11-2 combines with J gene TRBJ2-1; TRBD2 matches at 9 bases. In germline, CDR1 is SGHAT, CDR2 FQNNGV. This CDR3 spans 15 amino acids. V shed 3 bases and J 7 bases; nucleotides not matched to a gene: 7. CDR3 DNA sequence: TGTGCCAGCAGCTTCAGGCGGGGGGGCCTTAATGAGCAGTTCTTC. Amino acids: CASSFRRGGLNEQFF. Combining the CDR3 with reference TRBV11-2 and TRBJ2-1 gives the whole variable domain EAGVAQSPRYKIIEKRQSVAFWCNPISGHATLYWYQQILGQGPKLLIQFQNNGVVDDSQLPKDRFSAERLKGVDSTLKIQPAKLEDSAVYLCASSFRRGGLNEQFFGPGTRLTVL.

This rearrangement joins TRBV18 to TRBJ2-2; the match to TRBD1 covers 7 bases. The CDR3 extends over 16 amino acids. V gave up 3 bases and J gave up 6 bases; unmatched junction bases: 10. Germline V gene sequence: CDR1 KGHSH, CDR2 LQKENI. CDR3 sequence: CASSPGQVVVSGELFF. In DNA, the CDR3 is TGTGCCAGCTCACCTGGACAGGTGGTCGTGTCCGGGGAGCTGTTTTTT. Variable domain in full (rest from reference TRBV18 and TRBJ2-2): NAGVMQNPRHLVRRRGQEARLRCSPMKGHSHVYWYRQLPEEGLKFMVYLQKENIIDESGMPKERFSAEFPKEGPSILRIQQVVRGDSAAYFCASSPGQVVVSGELFFGEGSRLTVL.

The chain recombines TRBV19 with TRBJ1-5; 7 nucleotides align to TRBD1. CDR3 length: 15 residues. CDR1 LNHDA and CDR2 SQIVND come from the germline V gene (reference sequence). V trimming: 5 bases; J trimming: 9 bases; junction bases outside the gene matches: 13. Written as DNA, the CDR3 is TGTGCCAGTAGTCCCTCGACAGGGCGTCTAGGGCCCCAGCATTTT. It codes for CASSPSTGRLGPQHF.

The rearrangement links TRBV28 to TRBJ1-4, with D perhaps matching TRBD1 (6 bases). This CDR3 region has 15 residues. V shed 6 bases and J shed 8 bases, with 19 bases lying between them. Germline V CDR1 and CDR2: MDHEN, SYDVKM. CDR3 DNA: TGTGCCAGCAGCGGGGCGGGGGCCAGGCAGGAAAAACTGTTTTTT. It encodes CASSGAGARQEKLFF.

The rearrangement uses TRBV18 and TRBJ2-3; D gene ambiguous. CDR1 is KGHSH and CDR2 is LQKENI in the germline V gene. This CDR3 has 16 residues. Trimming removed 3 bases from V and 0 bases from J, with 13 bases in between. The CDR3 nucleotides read TGTGCCAGCTCACCCTACCTCGGTGGTAGCACAGATACGCAGTATTTT. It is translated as CASSPYLGGSTDTQYF.

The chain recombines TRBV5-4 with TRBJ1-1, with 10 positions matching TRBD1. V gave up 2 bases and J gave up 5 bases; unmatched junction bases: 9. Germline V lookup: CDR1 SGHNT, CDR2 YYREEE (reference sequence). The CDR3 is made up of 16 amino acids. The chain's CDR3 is CASSFDDRGRETEAFF. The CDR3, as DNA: TGTGCCAGCAGCTTTGACGACAGGGGGCGAGAAACTGAAGCTTTCTTT.

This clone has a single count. The CDR3 region has the DNA TGTGCCAGCAGCCCTTCGTCGTTGGGCAGGAACACTGAAGCTTTCTTT. As protein: CASSPSSLGRNTEAFF. The chain joins TRBV28 to TRBJ1-1; D is uncertain. The germline V gene encodes CDR1 MDHEN and CDR2 SYDVKM. The CDR3 totals 16 residues. Trimming shortened V by 6 bases and J by 1 base, and 18 bases separated the two germline ends.

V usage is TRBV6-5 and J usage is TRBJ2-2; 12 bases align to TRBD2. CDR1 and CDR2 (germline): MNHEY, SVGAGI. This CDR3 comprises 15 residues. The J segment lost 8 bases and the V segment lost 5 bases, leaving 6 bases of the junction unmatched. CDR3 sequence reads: CASSMTSGSGGELFF. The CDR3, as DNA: TGTGCCAGCAGTATGACTAGCGGGAGCGGGGGGGAGCTGTTTTTT.

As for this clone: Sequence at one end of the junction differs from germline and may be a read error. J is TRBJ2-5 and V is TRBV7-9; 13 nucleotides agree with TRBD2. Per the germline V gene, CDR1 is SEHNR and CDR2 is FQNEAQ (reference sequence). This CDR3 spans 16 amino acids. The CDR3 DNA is TGTTCCAGCAGCTCTACGACTAGCGGGAGGCAAGAGACCCAGTACTTC. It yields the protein CSSSSTTSGRQETQYF.

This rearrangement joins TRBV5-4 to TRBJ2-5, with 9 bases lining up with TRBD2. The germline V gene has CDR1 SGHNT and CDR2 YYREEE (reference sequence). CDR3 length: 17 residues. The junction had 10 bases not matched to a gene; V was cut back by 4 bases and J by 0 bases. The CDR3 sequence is CASSHSGGSWYQETQYF. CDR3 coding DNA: TGTGCCAGCAGCCACAGCGGGGGGAGCTGGTACCAAGAGACCCAGTACTTC.